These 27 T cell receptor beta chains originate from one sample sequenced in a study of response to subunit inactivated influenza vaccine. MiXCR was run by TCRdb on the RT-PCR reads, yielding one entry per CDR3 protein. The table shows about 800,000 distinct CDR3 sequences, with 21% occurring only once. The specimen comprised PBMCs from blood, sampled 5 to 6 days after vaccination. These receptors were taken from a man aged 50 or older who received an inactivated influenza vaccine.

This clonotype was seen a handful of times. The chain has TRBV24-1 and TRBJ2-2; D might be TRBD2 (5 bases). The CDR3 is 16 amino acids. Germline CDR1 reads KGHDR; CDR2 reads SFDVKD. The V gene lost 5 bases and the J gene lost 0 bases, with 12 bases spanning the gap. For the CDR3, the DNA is TGTGCCACCAGTGTTGGACGGGGAACGAACACCGGGGAGCTGTTTTTT. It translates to CATSVGRGTNTGELFF.

CDR3 bases: TGTGCCAGCAGTTTACATGAGACTGAAGCTTTCTTT. Translating gives CASSLHETEAFF. The chain employs TRBV12-3 or TRBV12-4 and TRBJ1-1; D unresolved. This CDR3 spans 12 amino acids. Trimming stripped 2 bases from V and 5 bases from J, with 6 bases between.

CDR3: CASSLAGVVVYNEQFF. CDR3 DNA sequence: TGTGCCAGCAGTCTCGCGGGGGTGGTAGTGTACAATGAGCAGTTCTTC. The chain links TRBV3-1 to TRBJ2-1; TRBD2 aligns across 7 bases. The V segment lost 6 bases and the J segment 4 bases; nucleotides outside the gene matches: 12. Germline-derived CDR1 and CDR2 are LGHDT and YNNKEL (reference sequence). The CDR3 spans 16 residues.

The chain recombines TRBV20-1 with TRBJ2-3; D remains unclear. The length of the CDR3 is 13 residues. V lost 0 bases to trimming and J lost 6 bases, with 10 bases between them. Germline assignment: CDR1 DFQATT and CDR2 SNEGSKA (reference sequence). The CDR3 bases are TGCAGTGCTAGAGATAGCTTTGGGGATACGCAGTATTTT. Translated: CSARDSFGDTQYF.

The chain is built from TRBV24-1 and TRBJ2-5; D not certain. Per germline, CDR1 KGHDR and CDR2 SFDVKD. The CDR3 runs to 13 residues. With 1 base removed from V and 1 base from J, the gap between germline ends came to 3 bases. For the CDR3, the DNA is TGTGCCACCAGTGATTTTGGCCAAGAGACCCAGTACTTC. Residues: CATSDFGQETQYF.

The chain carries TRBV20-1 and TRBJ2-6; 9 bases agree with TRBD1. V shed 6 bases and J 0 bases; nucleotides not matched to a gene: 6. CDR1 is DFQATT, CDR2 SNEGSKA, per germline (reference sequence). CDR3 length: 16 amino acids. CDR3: CSARQGGSSGANVLTF. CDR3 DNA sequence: TGCAGTGCCCGACAGGGGGGCAGCTCTGGGGCCAACGTCCTGACTTTC.

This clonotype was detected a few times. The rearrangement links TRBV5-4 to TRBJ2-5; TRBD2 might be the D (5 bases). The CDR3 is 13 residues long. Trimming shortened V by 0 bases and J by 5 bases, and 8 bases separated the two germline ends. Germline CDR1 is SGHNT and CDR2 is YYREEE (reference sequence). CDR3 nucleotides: TGTGCCAGCAGCTTGGACCCGGGGGAGACCCAGTACTTC. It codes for CASSLDPGETQYF.

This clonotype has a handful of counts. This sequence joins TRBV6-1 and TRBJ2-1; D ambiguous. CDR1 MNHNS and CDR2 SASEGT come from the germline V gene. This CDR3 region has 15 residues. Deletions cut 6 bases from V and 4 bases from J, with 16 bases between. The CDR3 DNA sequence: TGTGCCAGCAGCCTACTTGCTTTTTCTTACAATGAGCAGTTCTTC. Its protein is CASSLLAFSYNEQFF.

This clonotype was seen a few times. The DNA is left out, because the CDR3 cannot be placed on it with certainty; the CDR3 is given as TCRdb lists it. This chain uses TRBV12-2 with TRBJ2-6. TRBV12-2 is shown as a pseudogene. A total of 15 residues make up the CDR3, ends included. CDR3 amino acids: CASRLVGSGANVLTF.

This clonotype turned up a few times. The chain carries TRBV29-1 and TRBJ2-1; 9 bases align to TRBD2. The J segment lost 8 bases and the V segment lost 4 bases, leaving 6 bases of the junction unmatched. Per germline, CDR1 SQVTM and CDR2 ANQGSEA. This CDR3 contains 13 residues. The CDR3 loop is CSVAGLAVDEQFF. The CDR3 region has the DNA TGCAGCGTTGCGGGACTAGCTGTAGATGAGCAGTTCTTC.

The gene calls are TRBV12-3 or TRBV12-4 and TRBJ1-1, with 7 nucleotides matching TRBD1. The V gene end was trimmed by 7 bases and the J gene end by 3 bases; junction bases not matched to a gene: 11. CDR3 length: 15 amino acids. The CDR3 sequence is CASKIPGTEDTEAFF. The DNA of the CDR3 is TGTGCCAGCAAAATTCCCGGGACAGAGGACACTGAAGCTTTCTTT.

The CDR3 DNA sequence: TGTGCCAGCAGTTTTACTAGCATCGAGCAGTACTTC. It codes for CASSFTSIEQYF. The rearrangement links TRBV6-6 to TRBJ2-7; tentative D call: TRBD2 (6 bases). The CDR3 is 12 residues long. Germline V lookup: CDR1 MNHNY, CDR2 SVGAGI (reference sequence). Trimming took off 4 bases at V and 6 bases at J, with 10 bases between the two ends.

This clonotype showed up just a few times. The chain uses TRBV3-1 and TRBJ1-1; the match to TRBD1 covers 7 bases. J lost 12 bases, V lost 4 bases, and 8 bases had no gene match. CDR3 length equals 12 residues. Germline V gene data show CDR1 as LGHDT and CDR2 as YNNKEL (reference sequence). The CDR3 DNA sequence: TGTGCCAGCAGCCTCCGAACGACAGGGACTTTCTTT. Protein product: CASSLRTTGTFF.

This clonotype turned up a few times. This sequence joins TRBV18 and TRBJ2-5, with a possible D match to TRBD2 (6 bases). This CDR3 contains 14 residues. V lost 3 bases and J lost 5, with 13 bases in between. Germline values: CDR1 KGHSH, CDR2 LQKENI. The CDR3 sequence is CASSPTAGRETQYF. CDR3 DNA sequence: TGTGCCAGCTCACCGACGGCGGGAAGGGAGACCCAGTACTTC.

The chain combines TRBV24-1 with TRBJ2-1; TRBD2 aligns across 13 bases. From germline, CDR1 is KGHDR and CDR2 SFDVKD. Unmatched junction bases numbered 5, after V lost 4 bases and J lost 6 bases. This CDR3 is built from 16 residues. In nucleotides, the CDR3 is TGTGCCACCAGTGACCCGGGACTAGCGGGAATCAATGAGCAGTTCTTC. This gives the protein CATSDPGLAGINEQFF.

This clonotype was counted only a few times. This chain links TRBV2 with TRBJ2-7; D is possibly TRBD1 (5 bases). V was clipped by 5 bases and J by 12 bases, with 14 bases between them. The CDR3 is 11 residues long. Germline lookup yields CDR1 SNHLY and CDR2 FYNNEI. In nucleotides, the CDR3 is TGTGCCAGCAGTAATTCCAGGGATCTGTACTTC. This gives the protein CASSNSRDLYF. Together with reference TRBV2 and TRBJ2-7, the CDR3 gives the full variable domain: EPEVTQTPSHQVTQMGQEVILRCVPISNHLYFYWYRQILGQKVEFLVSFYNNEISEKSEIFDDQFSVERPDGSNFTLKIRSTKLEDSAMYFCASSNSRDLYFGPGTRLTVT.

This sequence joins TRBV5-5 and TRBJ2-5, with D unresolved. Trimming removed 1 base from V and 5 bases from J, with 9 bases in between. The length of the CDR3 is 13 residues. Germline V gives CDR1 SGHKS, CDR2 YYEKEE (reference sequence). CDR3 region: CASSLSVGETQYF. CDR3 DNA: TGTGCCAGCAGCTTGTCGGTAGGGGAGACCCAGTACTTC.

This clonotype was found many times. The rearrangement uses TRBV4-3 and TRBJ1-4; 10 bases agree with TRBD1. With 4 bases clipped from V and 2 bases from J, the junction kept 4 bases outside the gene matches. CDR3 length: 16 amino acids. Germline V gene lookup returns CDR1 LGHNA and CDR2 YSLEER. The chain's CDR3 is CASSRGQGRTNEKLFF. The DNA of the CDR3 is TGCGCCAGCAGCCGGGGACAGGGGAGGACTAATGAAAAACTGTTTTTT.

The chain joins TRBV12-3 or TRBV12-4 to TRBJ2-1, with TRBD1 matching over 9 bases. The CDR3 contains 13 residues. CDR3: CANGGQGYNEQFF. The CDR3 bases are TGTGCAAACGGGGGACAGGGCTACAATGAGCAGTTCTTC.

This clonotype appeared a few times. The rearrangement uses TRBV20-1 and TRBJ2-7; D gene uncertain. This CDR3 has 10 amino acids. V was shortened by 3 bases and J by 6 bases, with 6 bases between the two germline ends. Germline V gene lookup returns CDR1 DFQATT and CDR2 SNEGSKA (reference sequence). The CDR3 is CSASRGEQYF. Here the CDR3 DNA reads TGCAGTGCTAGTAGAGGCGAGCAGTACTTC.

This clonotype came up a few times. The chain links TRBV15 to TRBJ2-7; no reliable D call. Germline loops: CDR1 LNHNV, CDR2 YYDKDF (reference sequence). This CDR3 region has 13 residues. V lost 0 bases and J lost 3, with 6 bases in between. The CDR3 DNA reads TGTGCCACCAGCAGAGACTACGACTACGAGCAGTACTTC. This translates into CATSRDYDYEQYF.

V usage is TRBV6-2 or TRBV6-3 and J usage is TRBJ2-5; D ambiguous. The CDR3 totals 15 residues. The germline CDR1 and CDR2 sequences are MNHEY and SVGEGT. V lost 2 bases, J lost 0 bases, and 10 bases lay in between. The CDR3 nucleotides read TGTGCCAGCAGTTACCCGGATTGGTACCAAGAGACCCAGTACTTC. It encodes CASSYPDWYQETQYF.

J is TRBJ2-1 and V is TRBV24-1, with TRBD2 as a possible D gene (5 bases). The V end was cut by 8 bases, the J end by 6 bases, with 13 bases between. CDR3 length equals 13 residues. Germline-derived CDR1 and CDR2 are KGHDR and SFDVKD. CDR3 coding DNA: TGTGCCACCACGGGGAATGTGGGCAATGAGCAGTTCTTC. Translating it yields CATTGNVGNEQFF.

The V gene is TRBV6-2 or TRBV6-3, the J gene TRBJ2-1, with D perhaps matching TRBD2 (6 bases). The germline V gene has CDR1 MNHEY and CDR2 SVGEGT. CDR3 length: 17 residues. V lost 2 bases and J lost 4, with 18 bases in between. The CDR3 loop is CASSYRERSDHYNEQFF. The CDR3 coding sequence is TGTGCCAGCAGTTACCGGGAGCGGTCGGACCATTACAATGAGCAGTTCTTC.

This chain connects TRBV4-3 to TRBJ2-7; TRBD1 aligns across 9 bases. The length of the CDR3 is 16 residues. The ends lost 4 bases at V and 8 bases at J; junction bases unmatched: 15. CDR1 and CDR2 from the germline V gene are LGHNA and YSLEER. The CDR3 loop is CASSLDTGTGTSKQYF. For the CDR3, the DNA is TGCGCCAGCAGCCTCGATACCGGGACAGGGACTTCCAAGCAGTACTTC.

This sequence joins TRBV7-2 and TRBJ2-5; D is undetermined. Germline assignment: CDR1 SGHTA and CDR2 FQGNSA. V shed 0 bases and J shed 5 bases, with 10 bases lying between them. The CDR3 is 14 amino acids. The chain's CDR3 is CASSLAFQRETQYF. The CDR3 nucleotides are TGTGCCAGCAGCTTAGCATTCCAGAGGGAGACCCAGTACTTC.

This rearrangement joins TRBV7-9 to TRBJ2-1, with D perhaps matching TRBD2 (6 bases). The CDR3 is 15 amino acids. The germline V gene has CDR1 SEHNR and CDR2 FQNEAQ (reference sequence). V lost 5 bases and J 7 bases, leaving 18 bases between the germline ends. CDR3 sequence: CASSPDGGRRNEQFF. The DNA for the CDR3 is TGTGCCAGCAGCCCCGATGGTGGGAGGAGAAATGAGCAGTTCTTC.